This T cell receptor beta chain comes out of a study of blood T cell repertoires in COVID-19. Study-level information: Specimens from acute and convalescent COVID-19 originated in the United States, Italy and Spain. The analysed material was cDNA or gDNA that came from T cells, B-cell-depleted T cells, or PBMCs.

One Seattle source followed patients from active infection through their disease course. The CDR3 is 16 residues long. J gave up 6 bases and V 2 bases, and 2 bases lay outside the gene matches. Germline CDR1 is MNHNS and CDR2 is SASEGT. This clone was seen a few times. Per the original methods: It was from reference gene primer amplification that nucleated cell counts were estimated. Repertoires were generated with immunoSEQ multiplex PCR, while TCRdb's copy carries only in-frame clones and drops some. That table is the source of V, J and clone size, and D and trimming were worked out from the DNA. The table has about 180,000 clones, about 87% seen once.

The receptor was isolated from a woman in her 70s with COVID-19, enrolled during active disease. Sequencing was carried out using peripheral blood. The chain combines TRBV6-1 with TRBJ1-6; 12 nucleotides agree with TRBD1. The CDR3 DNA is TGTGCCAGCAGTGAACGGGACAGGGGGCGTAATTCACCCCTCCACTTT. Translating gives CASSERDRGRNSPLHF.